This TCR beta chain was recorded in a study of blood T cell repertoires in COVID-19 (dated by TCRdb to the early 2020s). Study-wide context: Samples covering the acute and convalescent phases of COVID-19 were provided by collaborators in the United States, Italy and Spain. Nearly every sample came with metadata listing a de-identified subject ID, COVID-19 status, age in years and sex. Samples came from the ongoing ImmuneRACE study (first 160 participants) plus 1,254 subjects from 6 global collaborators. Where available, HLA class I and class II types were taken from metadata supplied by the sample provider and were not determined by assay-based typing. The prospective study material was composed of cDNA or gDNA derived from T cells, B-cell-depleted T cells, or PBMCs. The dataset comprised deeply sampled blood TCRbeta repertoires from subjects exposed to, actively infected with, or recovered from COVID-19. The repertoires were made available in a free public database intended to serve as a resource for research on the immune response to SARS-CoV-2.

The immunoSEQ Assay, a bias-controlled multiplex PCR, was used to amplify TCRbeta CDR3 regions from genomic DNA. As for the authors' bioinformatics: The number of nucleated cells in each sample was estimated by amplification of reference gene primers within the assay. To quantify the absolute abundance of each unique TCRbeta CDR3 rearrangement, sequence reads were collapsed and filtered. Productive Simpson clonality was computed per sample as the square root of Simpson's diversity index over productive rearrangements. In its TCRdb copy, this immuneACCESS table keeps in-frame sequences only and misses some clones. Where compared with another copy, unresolved V genes explain less than half of these, and the others have no known cause. That table furnishes V, J and clone size, whereas the DNA furnished D and trimming. The sample table lists 450,000 to 500,000 clones, around 87% of them with a count of one. Clones ranked in the top ten supply roughly 0.7% of the sample.

On this clone itself: Its binding antigen is unknown. Base qualities are not at hand, and no much larger clone is one base apart.

The germline V gene sets CDR1 to KGHSH and CDR2 to LQKENI. The junction carries 12 bases between V and J, which are trimmed by 3 bases and 4 bases respectively. The CDR3 has 14 amino acids, counting the end cysteine and phenylalanine. The retained sequence is limited to the CDR3, 42 bases, with the frame set at the first base. Points the paper makes about the study in general: The quantity of clinical and demographic metadata differed by source and by participant and was supplied without curation.

In the prospective study, participants were about 18 to 95 years old, resided in about two dozen geographic areas of the United States, and were enrolled through a virtual design. In the prospective study, participants were assigned to cohorts based on the clinical history participants reported in a screening survey and a study questionnaire. Recovered participants in ImmuneRACE Cohort 3 were defined by two consecutive negative NP/OP PCR tests, clearance by a healthcare professional, or resolution of symptoms. In the prospective study, mobile phlebotomists collected whole blood, serum and a nasopharyngeal or oropharyngeal swab from each participant. Additional blood draws and questionnaires over an approximately two-month period could optionally be provided by prospective study participants. Prospective study blood samples were shipped either frozen or at room temperature before DNA extraction.

This clonotype was sampled from a woman aged 18 to 35 who had recovered from COVID-19. Sequences were obtained from PBMCs or T cells enriched from blood (not recorded which). The sequence links TRBV18 to TRBJ2-5; the D gene assignment is ambiguous. The CDR3 protein is CASSPESRRETQYF. In nucleotides, the sequence is TGTGCCAGCTCACCGGAGTCGCGGCGAGAGACCCAGTACTTC.